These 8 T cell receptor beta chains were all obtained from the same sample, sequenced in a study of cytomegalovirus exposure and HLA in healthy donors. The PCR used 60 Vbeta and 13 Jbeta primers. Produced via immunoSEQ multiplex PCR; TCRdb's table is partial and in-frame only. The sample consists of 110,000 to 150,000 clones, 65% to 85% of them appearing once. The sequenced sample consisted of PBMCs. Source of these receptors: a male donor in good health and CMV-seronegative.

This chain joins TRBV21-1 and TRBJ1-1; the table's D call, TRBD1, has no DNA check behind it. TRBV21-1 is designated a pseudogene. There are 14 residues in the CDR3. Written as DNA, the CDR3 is TGTGCCAGCAGCGTCAGGACAGGGAACACTGAAGCTTTCTTT. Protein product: CASSVRTGNTEAFF.

This chain's CDR3 is CASSPGQGVRNTEAFF. CDR3 nucleotides: TGTGCCAGCAGTCCGGGACAGGGGGTCCGGAACACTGAAGCTTTCTTT. The chain combines TRBV28 with TRBJ1-1; 11 nucleotides align to TRBD1. Germline V gene lookup returns CDR1 MDHEN and CDR2 SYDVKM. V shed 5 bases, J shed 1 base, and the junction held 6 bases outside the gene matches. There are 16 residues in the CDR3.

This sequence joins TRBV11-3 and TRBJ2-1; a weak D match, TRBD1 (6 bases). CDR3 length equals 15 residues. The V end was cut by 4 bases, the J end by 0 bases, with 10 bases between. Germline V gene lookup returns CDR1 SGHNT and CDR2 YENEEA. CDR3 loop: CASSSTGNSYNEQFF. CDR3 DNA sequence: TGTGCCAGCAGCTCTACAGGGAACTCCTACAATGAGCAGTTCTTC.

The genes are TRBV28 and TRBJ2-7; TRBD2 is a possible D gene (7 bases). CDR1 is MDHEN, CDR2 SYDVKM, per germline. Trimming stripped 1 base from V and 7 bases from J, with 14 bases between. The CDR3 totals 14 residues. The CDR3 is CASSLLGGQREQYF. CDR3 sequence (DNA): TGTGCCAGCAGTTTATTGGGGGGGCAAAGGGAGCAGTACTTC.

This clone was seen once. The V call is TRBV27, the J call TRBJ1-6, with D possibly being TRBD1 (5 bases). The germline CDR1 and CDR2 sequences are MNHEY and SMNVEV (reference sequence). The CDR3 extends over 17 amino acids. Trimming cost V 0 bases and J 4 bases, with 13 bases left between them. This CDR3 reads CASSLSARAFYNSPLHF. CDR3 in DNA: TGTGCCAGCAGTTTATCCGCCAGGGCCTTTTATAATTCACCCCTCCACTTT.

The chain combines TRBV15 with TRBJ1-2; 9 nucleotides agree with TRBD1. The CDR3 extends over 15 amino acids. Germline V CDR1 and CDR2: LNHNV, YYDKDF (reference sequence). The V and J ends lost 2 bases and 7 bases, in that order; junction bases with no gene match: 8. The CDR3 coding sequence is TGTGCCACCAGCAGATCTACTGGGACAGGGAGTGGCTACACCTTC. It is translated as CATSRSTGTGSGYTF. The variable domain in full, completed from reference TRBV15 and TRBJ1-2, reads DAMVIQNPRYQVTQFGKPVTLSCSQTLNHNVMYWYQQKSSQAPKLLFHYYDKDFNNEADTPDNFQSRRPNTSFCFLDIRSPGLGDTAMYLCATSRSTGTGSGYTFGSGTRLTVV.

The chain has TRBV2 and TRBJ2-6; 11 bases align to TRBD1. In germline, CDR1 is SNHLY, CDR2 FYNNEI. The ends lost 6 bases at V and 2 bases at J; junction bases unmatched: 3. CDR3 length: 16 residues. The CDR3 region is CASRRTGGAGANVLTF. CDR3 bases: TGTGCCAGCAGACGGACAGGGGGCGCTGGGGCCAACGTCCTGACTTTC.

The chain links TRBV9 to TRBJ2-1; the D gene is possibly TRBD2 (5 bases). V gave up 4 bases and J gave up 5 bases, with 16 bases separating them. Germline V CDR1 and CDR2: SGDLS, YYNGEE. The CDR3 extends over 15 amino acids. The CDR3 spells CASSSLLERNNEQFF. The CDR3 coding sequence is TGTGCCAGCAGCTCCCTTCTAGAGCGGAACAATGAGCAGTTCTTC.